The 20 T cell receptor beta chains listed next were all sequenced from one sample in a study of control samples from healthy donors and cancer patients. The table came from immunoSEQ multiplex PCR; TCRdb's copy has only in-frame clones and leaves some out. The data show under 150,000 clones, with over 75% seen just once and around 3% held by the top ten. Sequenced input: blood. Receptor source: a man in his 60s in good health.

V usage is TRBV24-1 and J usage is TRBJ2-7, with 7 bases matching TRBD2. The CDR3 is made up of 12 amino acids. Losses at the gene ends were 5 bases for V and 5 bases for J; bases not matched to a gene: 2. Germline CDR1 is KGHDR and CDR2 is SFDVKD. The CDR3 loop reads CATSGGGNEQYF. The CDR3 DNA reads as TGTGCCACCAGTGGGGGGGGGAACGAGCAGTACTTC.

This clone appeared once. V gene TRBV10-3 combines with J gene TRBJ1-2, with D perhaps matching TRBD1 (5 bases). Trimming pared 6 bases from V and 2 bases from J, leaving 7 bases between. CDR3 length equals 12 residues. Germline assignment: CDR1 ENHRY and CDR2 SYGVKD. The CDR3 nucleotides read TGTGCCATCAGAAGGGGAAACTATGGCTACACCTTC. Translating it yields CAIRRGNYGYTF.

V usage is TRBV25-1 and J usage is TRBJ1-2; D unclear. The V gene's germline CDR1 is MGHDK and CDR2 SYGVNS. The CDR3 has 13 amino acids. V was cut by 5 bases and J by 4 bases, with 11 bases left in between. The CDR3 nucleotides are TGTGCCAGCAGTTTAACAGCCGGCTATGGCTACACCTTC. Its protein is CASSLTAGYGYTF.

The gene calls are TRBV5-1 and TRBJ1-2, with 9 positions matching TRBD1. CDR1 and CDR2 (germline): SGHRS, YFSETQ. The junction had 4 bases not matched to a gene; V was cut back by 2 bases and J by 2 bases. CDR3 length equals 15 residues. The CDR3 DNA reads TGCGCCAGCAGCTTTGGGGGACAGGGAAACTATGGCTACACCTTC. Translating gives CASSFGGQGNYGYTF.

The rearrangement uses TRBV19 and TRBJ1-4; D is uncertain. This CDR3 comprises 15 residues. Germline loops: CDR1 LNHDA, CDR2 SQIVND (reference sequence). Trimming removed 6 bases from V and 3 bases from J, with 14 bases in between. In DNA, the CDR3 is TGTGCCAGTAGCCATGGGCCATTGTCTAATGAAAAACTGTTTTTT. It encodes CASSHGPLSNEKLFF.

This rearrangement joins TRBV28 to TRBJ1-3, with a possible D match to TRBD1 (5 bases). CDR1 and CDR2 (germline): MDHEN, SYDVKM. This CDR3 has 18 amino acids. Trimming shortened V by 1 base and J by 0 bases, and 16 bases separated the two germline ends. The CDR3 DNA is TGTGCCAGCAGTTTATCAGGGCTGACTCCTAACTCTGGAAACACCATATATTTT. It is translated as CASSLSGLTPNSGNTIYF.

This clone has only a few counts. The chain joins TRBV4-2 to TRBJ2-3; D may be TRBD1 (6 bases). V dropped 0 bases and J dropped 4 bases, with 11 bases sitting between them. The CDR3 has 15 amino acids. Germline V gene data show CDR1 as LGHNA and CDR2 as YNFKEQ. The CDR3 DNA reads TGTGCCAGCAGCCAAGAGGACAGTTCGGCAGATACGCAGTATTTT. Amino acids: CASSQEDSSADTQYF.

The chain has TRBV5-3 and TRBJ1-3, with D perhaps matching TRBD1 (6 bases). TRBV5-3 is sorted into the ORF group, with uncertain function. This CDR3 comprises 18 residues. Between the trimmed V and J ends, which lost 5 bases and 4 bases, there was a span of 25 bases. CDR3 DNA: TGTGCCAGAAGAGCGTCACAGGGTGTATTAAGTCAGGGAAACACCATATATTTT. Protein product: CARRASQGVLSQGNTIYF.

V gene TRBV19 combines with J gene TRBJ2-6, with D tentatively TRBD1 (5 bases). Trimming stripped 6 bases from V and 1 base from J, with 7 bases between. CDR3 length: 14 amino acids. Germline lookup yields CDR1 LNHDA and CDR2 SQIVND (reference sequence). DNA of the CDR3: TGTGCCAGTAGAGGGGAATCTGGGGCCAACGTCCTGACTTTC. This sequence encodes CASRGESGANVLTF. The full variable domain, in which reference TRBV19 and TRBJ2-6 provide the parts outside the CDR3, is DGGITQSPKYLFRKEGQNVTLSCEQNLNHDAMYWYRQDPGQGLRLIYYSQIVNDFQKGDIAEGYSVSREKKESFPLTVTSAQKNPTAFYLCASRGESGANVLTFGAGSRLTVL.

The CDR3 DNA follows: TGCGCCAGCAGCCCATCCGGGGGGCAGGAAAAACTGTTTTTT. It codes for CASSPSGGQEKLFF. The rearrangement links TRBV4-1 to TRBJ1-4; D possibly corresponds to TRBD1 (6 bases). Trimming cost V 4 bases and J 8 bases, with 14 bases left between them. The CDR3 extends over 14 amino acids. Per the germline V gene, CDR1 is MGHRA and CDR2 is YSYEKL.

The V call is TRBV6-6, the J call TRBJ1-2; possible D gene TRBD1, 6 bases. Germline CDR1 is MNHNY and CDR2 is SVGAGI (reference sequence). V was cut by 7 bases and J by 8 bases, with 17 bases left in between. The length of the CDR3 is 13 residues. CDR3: CASTQKQGGGYTF. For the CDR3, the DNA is TGTGCCAGCACCCAGAAACAGGGTGGCGGCTACACCTTC.

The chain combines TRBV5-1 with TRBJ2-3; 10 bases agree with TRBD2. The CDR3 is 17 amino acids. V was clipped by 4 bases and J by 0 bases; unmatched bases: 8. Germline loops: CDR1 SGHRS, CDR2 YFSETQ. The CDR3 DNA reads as TGCGCCAGCAGCCCTTGGACTAGCGGTTTAAGCACAGATACGCAGTATTTT. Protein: CASSPWTSGLSTDTQYF. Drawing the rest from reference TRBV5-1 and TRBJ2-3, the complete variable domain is KAGVTQTPRYLIKTRGQQVTLSCSPISGHRSVSWYQQTPGQGLQFLFEYFSETQRNKGNFPGRFSGRQFSNSRSEMNVSTLELGDSALYLCASSPWTSGLSTDTQYFGPGTRLTVL.

The CDR3 DNA sequence: TGTGCCAGTAGTATATACTTTGAAGCTTTCTTT. This translates into CASSIYFEAFF. The chain employs TRBV19 and TRBJ1-1; no clear D. Trimming took off 2 bases at V and 7 bases at J, with 5 bases between the two ends. There are 11 residues in the CDR3. Germline V lookup: CDR1 LNHDA, CDR2 SQIVND (reference sequence).

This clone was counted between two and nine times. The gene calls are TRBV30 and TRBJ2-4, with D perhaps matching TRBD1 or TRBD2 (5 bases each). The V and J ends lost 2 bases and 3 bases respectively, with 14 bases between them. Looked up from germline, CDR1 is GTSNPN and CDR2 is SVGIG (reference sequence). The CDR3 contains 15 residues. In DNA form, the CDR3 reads TGTGCCTGGAGTTCTGGGACCTTGGTCAAAAACATTCAGTACTTC. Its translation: CAWSSGTLVKNIQYF.

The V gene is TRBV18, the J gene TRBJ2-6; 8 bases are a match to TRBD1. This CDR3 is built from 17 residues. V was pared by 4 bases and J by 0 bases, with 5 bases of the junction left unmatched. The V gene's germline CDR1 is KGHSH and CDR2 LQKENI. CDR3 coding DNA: TGTGCCAGCTCACAGACAGGGGTGAACTCTGGGGCCAACGTCCTGACTTTC. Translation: CASSQTGVNSGANVLTF.

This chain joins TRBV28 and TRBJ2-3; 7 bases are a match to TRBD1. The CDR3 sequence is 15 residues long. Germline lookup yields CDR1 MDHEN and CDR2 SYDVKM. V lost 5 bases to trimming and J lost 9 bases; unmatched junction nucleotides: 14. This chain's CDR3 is CASSTTGTPAETQYF. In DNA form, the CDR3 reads TGTGCCAGCAGTACGACAGGGACCCCAGCGGAAACGCAGTATTTT.

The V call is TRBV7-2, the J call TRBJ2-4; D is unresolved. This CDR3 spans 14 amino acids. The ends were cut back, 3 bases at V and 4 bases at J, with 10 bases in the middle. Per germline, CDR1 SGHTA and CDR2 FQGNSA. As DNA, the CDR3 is TGTGCCAGCAGCTTCGGGCAGGAGAAAAACATTCAGTACTTC. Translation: CASSFGQEKNIQYF.

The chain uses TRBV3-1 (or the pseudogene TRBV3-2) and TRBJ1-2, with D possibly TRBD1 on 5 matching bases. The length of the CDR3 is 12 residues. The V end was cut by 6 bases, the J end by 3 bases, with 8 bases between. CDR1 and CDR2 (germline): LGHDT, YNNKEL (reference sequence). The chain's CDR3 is CASRDTYYGYTF. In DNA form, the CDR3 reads TGTGCCAGCAGGGACACCTACTATGGCTACACCTTC.

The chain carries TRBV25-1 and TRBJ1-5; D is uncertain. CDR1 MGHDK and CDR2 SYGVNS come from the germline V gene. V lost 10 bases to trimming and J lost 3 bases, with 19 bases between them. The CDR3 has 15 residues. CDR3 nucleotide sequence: TGTGCCATCCTTCAACCCGGGCAGATCAATCAGCCCCAGCATTTT. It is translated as CAILQPGQINQPQHF.

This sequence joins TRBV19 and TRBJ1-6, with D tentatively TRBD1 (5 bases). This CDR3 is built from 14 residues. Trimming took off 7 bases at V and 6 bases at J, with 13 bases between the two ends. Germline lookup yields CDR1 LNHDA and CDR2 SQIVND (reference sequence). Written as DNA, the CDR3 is TGTGCCAGTAATTCGGGGGAGCCTAATTCACCCCTCCACTTT. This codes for CASNSGEPNSPLHF.